The 18 T cell receptor beta chains given below trace back to one sample, sequenced in a study of blood T cells in healthy people across ages. A second about 7 to 11 cycle PCR used barcoded and J-beta primers. TCRdb reprocessed the 5' RACE reads via MiXCR and lists one record per CDR3 protein. The table lists 780,000 or so distinct CDR3 sequences, around 50% of them singletons, with 20% to 30% in the top ten. The sequenced sample was blood. Receptors were obtained from a man in his forties in good health.

CDR3 nucleotides: TGTGCCAGCAGCGTCGGCTTGAAGACAGATACGCAGTATTTT. It encodes CASSVGLKTDTQYF. The V and J genes are TRBV7-2 and TRBJ2-3, with D unresolved. This CDR3 spans 14 amino acids. Germline V CDR1 and CDR2: SGHTA, FQGNSA. V lost 5 bases and J lost 3, with 12 bases in between. The full variable domain, rest sourced from reference TRBV7-2 and TRBJ2-3, is GAGVSQSPSNKVTEKGKDVELRCDPISGHTALYWYRQSLGQGLEFLIYFQGNSAPDKSGLPSDRFSAERTGGSVSTLTIQRTQQEDSAVYLCASSVGLKTDTQYFGPGTRLTVL.

V usage is TRBV2 and J usage is TRBJ2-5; no clear D gene. V shed 3 bases and J shed 3 bases, with 17 bases lying between them. The CDR3 is made up of 16 amino acids. Germline V CDR1 and CDR2: SNHLY, FYNNEI. The CDR3 loop is CASSEFAANTKETQYF. As DNA, the CDR3 is TGTGCCAGCAGTGAGTTCGCAGCAAACACGAAAGAGACCCAGTACTTC.

This rearrangement joins TRBV10-3 to TRBJ2-5, with 7 bases that match TRBD1. CDR1 and CDR2 from the germline V gene are ENHRY and SYGVKD. Trimming removed 4 bases from V and 5 bases from J; junction bases left unmatched: 22. This CDR3 has 19 amino acids. This chain's CDR3 is CAISAPETGSRGTRETQYF. The DNA of the CDR3 is TGTGCCATCAGTGCCCCAGAGACAGGGTCGAGGGGGACGCGGGAGACCCAGTACTTC.

The J gene is TRBJ2-3, the V gene TRBV12-5; 8 nucleotides align to TRBD1. Germline CDR1 LGHNT, CDR2 FRNRAP. The CDR3 loop spans 15 amino acids. J lost 0 bases, V lost 4 bases, and 3 bases had no gene match. The CDR3 loop is CASGSDRASTDTQYF. Here the CDR3 DNA reads TGTGCTAGTGGTTCGGACAGGGCTAGCACAGATACGCAGTATTTT.

Ten or more counts support this clonotype. CDR3 loop: CASSKTRQGWNTEAFF. Written as DNA, the CDR3 is TGTGCCAGCAGTAAAACTCGACAGGGATGGAACACTGAAGCTTTCTTT. V usage is TRBV12-3 or TRBV12-4 and J usage is TRBJ1-1; 7 nucleotides agree with TRBD1. The CDR3 loop spans 16 amino acids. After removal of 5 bases from V and 1 base from J, the junction contained 10 bases not matched to a gene.

This clonotype occurred a few times. The rearrangement joins TRBV29-1 to TRBJ2-7, with 9 nucleotides matching TRBD1. CDR3 length: 15 amino acids. CDR1 SQVTM and CDR2 ANQGSEA come from the germline V gene. V shed 6 bases, J shed 0 bases, and the junction held 9 bases outside the gene matches. The CDR3 nucleotides read TGCAGCGTCGACGGGACAGGGTTAAACTCCTACGAGCAGTACTTC. Translated: CSVDGTGLNSYEQYF.

Turning to this clonotype: A much larger clone sits a single nucleotide away, making a read error possible. The rearrangement links TRBV7-2 to TRBJ2-3; TRBD2 agrees at 7 bases. Germline loops: CDR1 SGHTA, CDR2 FQGNSA. Unmatched junction bases numbered 4, after V lost 7 bases and J lost 0 bases. The CDR3 length is 14 residues. CDR3 region: CASNRGGSTDTQYF. In DNA form, the CDR3 reads TGTGCCAGCAACCGCGGGGGAAGCACAGATACGCAGTATTTT. Full variable domain (outside the CDR3, taken from reference TRBV7-2 and TRBJ2-3): GAGVSQSPSNKVTEKGKDVELRCDPISGHTALYWYRQSLGQGLEFLIYFQGNSAPDKSGLPSDRFSAERTGGSVSTLTIQRTQQEDSAVYLCASNRGGSTDTQYFGPGTRLTVL.

The rearrangement links TRBV27 to TRBJ2-2; 7 bases match TRBD1. This CDR3 spans 16 amino acids. J was trimmed by 2 bases and V by 4 bases; bases with no gene match: 7. CDR1 and CDR2 (germline): MNHEY, SMNVEV (reference sequence). CDR3 amino acids: CASSSTRGLNTGELFF. The CDR3 DNA is TGTGCCAGCAGTTCGACAAGGGGGCTCAACACCGGGGAGCTGTTTTTT.

The chain recombines TRBV18 with TRBJ1-6; 11 nucleotides match TRBD1. From germline, CDR1 is KGHSH and CDR2 LQKENI. The CDR3 runs 15 residues. V gave up 3 bases and J gave up 8 bases; unmatched junction bases: 3. CDR3 sequence (DNA): TGTGCCAGCTCACCCCGGACAGGGGGCGATTCACCCCTCCACTTT. Translated, it gives CASSPRTGGDSPLHF.

This clonotype has only a few counts. This chain connects TRBV6-5 to TRBJ1-2; the D gene is possibly TRBD1 (6 bases). The germline gives CDR1 MNHEY, CDR2 SVGAGI. The V end was cut by 0 bases, the J end by 9 bases, with 20 bases between. The CDR3 totals 16 residues. CDR3 DNA: TGTGCCAGCAGTTACTCGATTTGGGGGCTCGGGGGTAGCTACACCTTC. This sequence encodes CASSYSIWGLGGSYTF.

Concerning this clonotype: This sequence may be a read error, since a much larger clone differs from it by one base. The chain employs TRBV28 and TRBJ1-5; no clear D gene. This CDR3 has 16 amino acids. The germline V and J ends were trimmed by 5 bases and 0 bases, with 14 bases remaining between them. Germline values: CDR1 MDHEN, CDR2 SYDVKM. The CDR3 DNA is TGTGCCAGCAGTCCACCCCGGGTGCTTAGCAATCAGCCCCAGCATTTT. It translates to CASSPPRVLSNQPQHF.

This chain links TRBV7-2 with TRBJ2-3; TRBD2 agrees at 9 bases. With V trimmed by 4 bases and J by 3 bases, 8 bases remained unmatched. Germline V CDR1 and CDR2: SGHTA, FQGNSA. There are 16 residues in the CDR3. The CDR3 reads CASSSDPSGITDTQYF. The DNA of the CDR3 is TGTGCCAGCAGCTCAGATCCTAGCGGGATTACAGATACGCAGTATTTT.

The chain has TRBV12-3 or TRBV12-4 and TRBJ1-1; unclear D gene. CDR3 size: 16 residues. V was pared by 3 bases and J by 3 bases, with 17 bases between. CDR3 DNA sequence: TGTGCCAGCAGTTTCGTTCCATCCACACGGGACACTGAAGCTTTCTTT. This sequence encodes CASSFVPSTRDTEAFF.

There are a few counts of this clonotype. V usage is TRBV5-1 and J usage is TRBJ2-1, with D possibly TRBD2 on 5 matching bases. The CDR3 extends over 15 amino acids. Germline assignment: CDR1 SGHRS and CDR2 YFSETQ. V was shortened by 1 base and J by 0 bases, with 8 bases between the two germline ends. CDR3 coding DNA: TGCGCCAGCAGCTTGAGCGGAGCCTCCTACAATGAGCAGTTCTTC. Protein product: CASSLSGASYNEQFF.

The chain combines TRBV5-1 with TRBJ2-6; no reliable D call. The V and J ends lost 1 base and 0 bases respectively, with 11 bases between them. The CDR3 runs 17 residues. CDR1 and CDR2 from the germline V gene are SGHRS and YFSETQ. The CDR3 DNA is TGCGCCAGCAGCTTGACAGCACTTAGCTCTGGGGCCAACGTCCTGACTTTC. This codes for CASSLTALSSGANVLTF.

The chain carries TRBV9 and TRBJ2-1, with TRBD2 identical over 8 bases. Gene TRBJ2-7 matches the end of the DNA better, so the J call may be wrong. This CDR3 region has 19 residues. Germline V gene data show CDR1 as SGDLS and CDR2 as YYNGEE. The CDR3 spells CASSVAPGLGQSSYNEQYF. The CDR3 DNA reads as TGTGCCAGCAGCGTAGCTCCGGGACTAGGACAGAGCTCCTACAATGAGCAGTACTTC.

The chain combines TRBV27 with TRBJ2-1; 7 positions match TRBD1. Trimming at V came to 4 bases and at J to 4 bases, leaving 7 bases not matched to a gene. The V gene's germline CDR1 is MNHEY and CDR2 SMNVEV (reference sequence). This CDR3 has 15 residues. CDR3 nucleotide sequence: TGTGCCAGCAGTTCTGACAGGGTCAAGTACAATGAGCAGTTCTTC. This translates into CASSSDRVKYNEQFF.

V gene TRBV9 combines with J gene TRBJ1-2; 9 bases agree with TRBD1. V trimming: 4 bases; J trimming: 2 bases; junction bases outside the gene matches: 15. In germline, CDR1 is SGDLS, CDR2 YYNGEE. There are 18 residues in the CDR3. CDR3 amino acids: CASSSNRGRLSANYGYTF. The CDR3 DNA reads as TGTGCCAGCAGCTCAAACAGGGGGCGCTTATCGGCAAACTATGGCTACACCTTC.